This T cell receptor (beta chain) was recorded in a study of CD8 T cells in ankylosing spondylitis. Findings and limits, study-wide: Disease-linked clones proved CD8+ and comparatively uncommon in peripheral blood. Seemingly distinctive of ankylosing spondylitis blood was a TCR beta motif formed by eight highly homologous variants. In the blood and synovial fluid of reactive arthritis, some motif variants had been previously reported.

Molecular-barcoded quantitative 5'-RACE produced these TCR beta libraries. Each CDR3 protein gets one entry after TCRdb re-called the 5' RACE reads with MiXCR. The sample holds 85,000 to 100,000 distinct CDR3 sequences, roughly 8.3% seen once. This CDR3 contains 13 residues. Germline V CDR1 and CDR2: SQVTM, ANQGSEA. The germline V and J ends were trimmed by 5 bases and 0 bases, with 9 bases remaining between them. This clonotype was detected many times. The antigen is unknown. This sequence originates from a male donor with ankylosing spondylitis or in good health (not recorded which). The specimen was blood, either unsorted or a sorted T cell fraction (not recorded which). The chain combines TRBV29-1 with TRBJ2-3, with D perhaps TRBD2 (6 bases). CDR3 coding DNA: TGCAGCGTTCTAGCGTCTAGCACAGATACGCAGTATTTT. This translates into CSVLASSTDTQYF.